This entry is about one T cell receptor (beta chain). These data originate in a study of blood T cell repertoires in COVID-19. There are 14 residues in the CDR3. The germline V gene encodes CDR1 SGHTA and CDR2 FQGNSA. V was cut by 0 bases and J by 7 bases, with 10 bases left in between. Assay: immunoSEQ multiplex PCR; the TCRdb copy retains only in-frame clones and omits some. The sample contains tens of thousands of clones, over 85% of which appear only once. This clonotype originated in a man in his 60s with acute or convalescent COVID-19. The rearrangement links TRBV7-2 to TRBJ1-5; D is possibly TRBD1 (5 bases). The sequenced material came from peripheral blood. The CDR3 loop reads CASSLASGQQPQHF. DNA for the CDR3: TGTGCCAGCAGCTTAGCTTCAGGGCAGCAGCCCCAGCATTTT.